Given below is one T cell receptor (beta chain) in context. The antigen is undetermined. CDR3 size: 15 residues. V gave up 6 bases and J gave up 4 bases; unmatched junction bases: 11. Germline lookup yields CDR1 MNHEY and CDR2 SVGAGI. These data are taken from a study of cytomegalovirus exposure and HLA in healthy donors. PCR involved 60 Vbeta and 13 Jbeta primers. TCRdb's copy holds only in-frame clones and misses some; the assay was immunoSEQ multiplex PCR. This table holds 95,000 to 130,000 clones, 60% to 70% found once. General study results and limits: Reportedly, cytomegalovirus status was diagnosed with high sensitivity and specificity. Exclusion as indistinguishable affected some V segments, including TRBV6-2 and TRBV6-3.

The sequencing input was PBMCs. The rearrangement uses TRBV6-5 and TRBJ1-2, with TRBD1 identical over 7 bases. The TCR sequence derives from a woman aged 35 to 49 in good health and CMV-seropositive. CDR3 DNA: TGTGCCAGCAGCAAGGGTTTGGGGACAGTCTATGGCTACACCTTC. Translating it yields CASSKGLGTVYGYTF.